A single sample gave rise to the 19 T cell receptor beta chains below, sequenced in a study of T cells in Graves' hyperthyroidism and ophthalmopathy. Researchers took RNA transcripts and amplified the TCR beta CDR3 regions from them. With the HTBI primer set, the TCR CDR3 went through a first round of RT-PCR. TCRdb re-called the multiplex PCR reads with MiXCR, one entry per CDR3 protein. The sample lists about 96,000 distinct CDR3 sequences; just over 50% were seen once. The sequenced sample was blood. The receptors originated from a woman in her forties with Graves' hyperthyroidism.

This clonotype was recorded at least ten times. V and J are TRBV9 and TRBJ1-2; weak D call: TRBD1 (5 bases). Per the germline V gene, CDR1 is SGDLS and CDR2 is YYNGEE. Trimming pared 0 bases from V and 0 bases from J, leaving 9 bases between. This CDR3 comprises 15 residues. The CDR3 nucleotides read TGTGCCAGCAGCGTAGGGGGACGGCCTAACTATGGCTACACCTTC. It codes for CASSVGGRPNYGYTF.

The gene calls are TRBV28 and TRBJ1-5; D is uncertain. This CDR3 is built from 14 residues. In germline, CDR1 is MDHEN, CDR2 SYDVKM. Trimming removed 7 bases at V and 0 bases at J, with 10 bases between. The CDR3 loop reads CASISLYSNQPQHF. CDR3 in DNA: TGTGCCAGCATAAGTCTTTATAGCAATCAGCCCCAGCATTTT. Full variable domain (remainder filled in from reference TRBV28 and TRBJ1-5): DVKVTQSSRYLVKRTGEKVFLECVQDMDHENMFWYRQDPGLGLRLIYFSYDVKMKEKGDIPEGYSVSREKKERFSLILESASTNQTSMYLCASISLYSNQPQHFGDGTRLSIL.

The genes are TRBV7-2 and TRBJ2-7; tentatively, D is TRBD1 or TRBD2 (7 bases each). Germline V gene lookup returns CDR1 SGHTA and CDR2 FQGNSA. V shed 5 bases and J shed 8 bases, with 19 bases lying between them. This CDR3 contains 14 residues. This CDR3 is CASSPRGGEGKQYF. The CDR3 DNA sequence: TGTGCCAGCAGCCCCAGGGGGGGAGAAGGGAAGCAGTACTTC.

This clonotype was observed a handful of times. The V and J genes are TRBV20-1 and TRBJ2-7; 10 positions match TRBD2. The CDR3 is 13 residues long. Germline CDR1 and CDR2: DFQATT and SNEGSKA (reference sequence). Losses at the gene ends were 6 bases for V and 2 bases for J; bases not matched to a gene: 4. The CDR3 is CSATSGVAYEQYF. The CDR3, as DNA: TGCAGTGCCACTAGCGGGGTGGCCTACGAGCAGTACTTC.

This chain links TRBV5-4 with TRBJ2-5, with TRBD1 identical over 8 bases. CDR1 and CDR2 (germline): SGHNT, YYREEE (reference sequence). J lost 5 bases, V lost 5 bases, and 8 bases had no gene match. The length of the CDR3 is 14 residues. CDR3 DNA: TGTGCCAGCAGTCCGGACAGGGTTGTCGAGACCCAGTACTTC. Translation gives CASSPDRVVETQYF.

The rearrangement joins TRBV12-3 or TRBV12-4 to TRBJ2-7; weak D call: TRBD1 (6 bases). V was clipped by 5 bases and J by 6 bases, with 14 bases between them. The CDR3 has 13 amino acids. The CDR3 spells CASSAGRGFEQYF. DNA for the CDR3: TGTGCCAGCAGTGCGGGCAGGGGCTTCGAGCAGTACTTC.

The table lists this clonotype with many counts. The CDR3 loop reads CASSPRVTGELFF. The CDR3 coding sequence is TGTGCCAGCAGCCCCCGGGTCACCGGGGAGCTGTTTTTT. V usage is TRBV14 and J usage is TRBJ2-2; no firm D call. Trimming cost V 4 bases and J 4 bases, with 7 bases left between them. The CDR3 loop spans 13 amino acids. From germline, CDR1 is SGHDN and CDR2 FVKESK.

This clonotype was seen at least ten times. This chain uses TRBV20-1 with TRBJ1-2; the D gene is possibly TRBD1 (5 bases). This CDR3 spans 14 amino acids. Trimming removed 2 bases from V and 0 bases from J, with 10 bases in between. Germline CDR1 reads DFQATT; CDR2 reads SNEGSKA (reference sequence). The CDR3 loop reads CSARPDRANYGYTF. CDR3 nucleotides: TGCAGTGCTAGACCTGACAGAGCTAACTATGGCTACACCTTC.

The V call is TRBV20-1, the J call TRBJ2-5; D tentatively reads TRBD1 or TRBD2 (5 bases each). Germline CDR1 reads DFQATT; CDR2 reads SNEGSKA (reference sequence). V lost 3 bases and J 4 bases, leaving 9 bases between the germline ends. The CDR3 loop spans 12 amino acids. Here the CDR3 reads CSARSGGETQYF. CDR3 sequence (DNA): TGCAGTGCTAGGAGTGGGGGAGAGACCCAGTACTTC.

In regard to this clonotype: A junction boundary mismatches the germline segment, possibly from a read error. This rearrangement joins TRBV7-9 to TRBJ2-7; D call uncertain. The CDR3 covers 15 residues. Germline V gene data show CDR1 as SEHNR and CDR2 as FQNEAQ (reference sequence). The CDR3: CASSLNPQAAYGQYF. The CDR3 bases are TGTGCCAGCAGCTTGAACCCCCAGGCCGCCTACGGGCAGTACTTC.

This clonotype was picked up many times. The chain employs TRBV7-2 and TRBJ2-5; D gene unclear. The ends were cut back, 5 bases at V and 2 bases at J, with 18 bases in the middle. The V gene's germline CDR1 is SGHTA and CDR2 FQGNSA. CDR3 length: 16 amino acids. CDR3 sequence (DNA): TGTGCCAGCAGCGGACGACATAATGATTGGCAAGAGACCCAGTACTTC. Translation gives CASSGRHNDWQETQYF. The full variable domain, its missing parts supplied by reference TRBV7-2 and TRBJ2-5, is GAGVSQSPSNKVTEKGKDVELRCDPISGHTALYWYRQSLGQGLEFLIYFQGNSAPDKSGLPSDRFSAERTGGSVSTLTIQRTQQEDSAVYLCASSGRHNDWQETQYFGPGTRLLVL.

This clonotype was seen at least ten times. CDR3 protein: CAISELGRYYEQYF. CDR3 sequence (DNA): TGTGCCATCAGTGAACTGGGACGGTACTACGAGCAGTACTTC. The rearrangement links TRBV10-3 to TRBJ2-7; possibly TRBD1 or TRBD2 for D (5 bases each). The CDR3 is 14 amino acids. Germline V gene sequence: CDR1 ENHRY, CDR2 SYGVKD. Between the trimmed V and J ends, which lost 3 bases and 3 bases, there was a span of 12 bases.

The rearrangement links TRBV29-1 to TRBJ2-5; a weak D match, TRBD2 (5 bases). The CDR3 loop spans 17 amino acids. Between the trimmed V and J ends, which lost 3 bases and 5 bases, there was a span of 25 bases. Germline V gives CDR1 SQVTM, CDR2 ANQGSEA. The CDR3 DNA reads TGCAGCGTTGAGAGGCTAGCCATAGTACGGGGATGGGAGACCCAGTACTTC. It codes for CSVERLAIVRGWETQYF.

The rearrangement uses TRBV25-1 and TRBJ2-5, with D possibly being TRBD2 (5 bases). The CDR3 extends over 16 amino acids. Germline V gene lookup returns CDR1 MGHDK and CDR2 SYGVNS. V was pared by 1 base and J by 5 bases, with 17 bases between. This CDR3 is CASSEWETFYGETQYF. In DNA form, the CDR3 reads TGTGCCAGCAGTGAATGGGAGACGTTCTACGGGGAGACCCAGTACTTC.

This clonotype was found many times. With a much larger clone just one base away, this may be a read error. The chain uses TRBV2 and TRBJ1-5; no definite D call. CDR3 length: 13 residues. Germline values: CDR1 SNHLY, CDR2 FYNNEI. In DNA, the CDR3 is TGTGCCACCGGTGCATCAAGCAATCAGCTCCAGCATTTT. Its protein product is CATGASSNQLQHF.

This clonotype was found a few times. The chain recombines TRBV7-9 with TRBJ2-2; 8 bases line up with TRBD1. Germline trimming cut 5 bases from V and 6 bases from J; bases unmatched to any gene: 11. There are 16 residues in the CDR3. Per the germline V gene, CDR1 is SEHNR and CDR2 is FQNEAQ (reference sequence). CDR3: CASSTLRGQAPGELFF. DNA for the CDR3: TGTGCCAGCAGCACCCTTAGGGGACAGGCTCCCGGGGAGCTGTTTTTT.

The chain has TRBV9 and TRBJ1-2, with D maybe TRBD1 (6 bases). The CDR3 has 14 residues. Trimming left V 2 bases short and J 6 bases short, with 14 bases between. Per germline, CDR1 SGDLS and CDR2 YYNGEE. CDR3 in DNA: TGTGCCAGCAGCGTTGTAACAGGGAGAGATGGCTACACCTTC. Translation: CASSVVTGRDGYTF. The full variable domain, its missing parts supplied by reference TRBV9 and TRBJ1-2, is DSGVTQTPKHLITATGQRVTLRCSPRSGDLSVYWYQQSLDQGLQFLIQYYNGEERAKGNILERFSAQQFPDLHSELNLSSLELGDSALYFCASSVVTGRDGYTFGSGTRLTVV.

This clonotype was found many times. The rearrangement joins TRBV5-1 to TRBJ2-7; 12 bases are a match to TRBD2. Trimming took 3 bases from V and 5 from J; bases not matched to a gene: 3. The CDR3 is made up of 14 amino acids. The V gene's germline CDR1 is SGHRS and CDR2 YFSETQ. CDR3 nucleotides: TGCGCCAGCAGCTGGACTAGCGGGAACCACGAGCAGTACTTC. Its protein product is CASSWTSGNHEQYF.

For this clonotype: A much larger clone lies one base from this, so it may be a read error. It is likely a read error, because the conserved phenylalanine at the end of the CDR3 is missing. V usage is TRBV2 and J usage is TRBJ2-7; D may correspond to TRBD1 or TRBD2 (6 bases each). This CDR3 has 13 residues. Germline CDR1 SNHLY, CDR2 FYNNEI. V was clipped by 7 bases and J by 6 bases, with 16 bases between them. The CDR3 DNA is TGTGCCAGCACCCTTCCGGGGGCGGGCGAGCAGTACCTC. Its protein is CASTLPGAGEQYL.